These T cell receptor beta chains were read from a single sample in a study of T cells in Graves' hyperthyroidism and ophthalmopathy. Using its own MiXCR run on the multiplex PCR reads, TCRdb lists one record per CDR3 protein. The sample lists about 640,000 distinct CDR3 sequences, 20% occurring once. Source material: blood. The receptor set was obtained from a man aged 25 to 40 with Graves' ophthalmopathy. CDR3s include the opening cysteine and the closing phenylalanine or tryptophan. A D gene is named only where the DNA matches it firmly. The size entry is marked missing in some rows and otherwise reads once, few, many or a size class.

D,size,length,V,J,DNA,CDR3
TRBD2,many,17,TRBV30,TRBJ2-7,TGTGCCTGGACCCCTAGGGTAGCGGGAGGGCCGAACTACGAGCAGTACTTC,CAWTPRVAGGPNYEQYF
TRBD1,NA,12,TRBV2,TRBJ2-7,TGTGCCAGCCGGACAGGGATCCACGAGCAGTACTTC,CASRTGIHEQYF
NA,few,14,TRBV27,TRBJ2-1,TGTGCCAGCAGCCTCAAAAGCAGATACAATGAGCAGTTCTTC,CASSLKSRYNEQFF
NA,NA,12,TRBV30,TRBJ2-3,TGTGCCTGGAGTGTAGTGGGAGATACGCAGTATTTT,CAWSVVGDTQYF
NA,many,13,TRBV20-1,TRBJ2-7,TGCAGTGCTAGAATAGGGGGAACGGGGGAGCAGTACTTC,CSARIGGTGEQYF
NA,NA,14,TRBV30,TRBJ2-3,TGTGCCTGGGCCAGAGAACCTAGCACAGATACGCAGTATTTT,CAWAREPSTDTQYF
NA,NA,15,TRBV20-1,TRBJ1-4,TGCAGTGCTAGAGCAAAGGGGACGGTAAATGAAAAACTGTTTTTT,CSARAKGTVNEKLFF
NA,few,12,TRBV20-1,TRBJ2-1,TGCAGTGCTGCCCTCGCCGGCTATGAGCAGTTCTTC,CSAALAGYEQFF
NA,NA,14,TRBV7-9,TRBJ1-4,TGTGCCAGCACCAAGACAGCAACTAATGAAAAACTGTTTTTT,CASTKTATNEKLFF
TRBD1,NA,15,TRBV2,TRBJ1-4,TGTGCCAGCAGCGGAACGGCGGACAGGAAGGAAAAACTGTTTTTT,CASSGTADRKEKLFF
NA,few,17,TRBV28,TRBJ2-3,TGTGCCAGCAGTTCGCCTACGGGGTCACGGAGGACAGATACGCAGTATTTT,CASSSPTGSRRTDTQYF
TRBD1,NA,13,TRBV7-9,TRBJ2-7,TGTGCCAGCAGCCAGCTACAGGGGCTGGAGCAGTACTTC,CASSQLQGLEQYF
NA,NA,16,TRBV6-5,TRBJ2-1,TGTGCCAGCAGTTATATTCCGGGAGTCGCCTACAATGAGCAGTTCTTC,CASSYIPGVAYNEQFF
NA,once,16,TRBV5-1,TRBJ2-3,TGTGCCAGCAGCGTAGAGGGTGCGGGATTCACAGATACGCAGTATTTT,CASSVEGAGFTDTQYF
TRBD1,few,15,TRBV18,TRBJ1-2,TGTGCCAGCTCATTATCGACAGGGAGGGCTTATGGCTACACCTTC,CASSLSTGRAYGYTF